The 11 T cell receptor beta chains below come from one sample, sequenced in a study of blood T cell repertoires in COVID-19. Profiling relied on immunoSEQ multiplex PCR, and the TCRdb table lists in-frame clones only, not all of them. The table has approximately 340,000 clones, roughly 90% seen once. Sequenced input: peripheral blood. The receptors come from a man aged 25 to 45 with COVID-19, enrolled during active disease.

The chain couples TRBV4-1 to TRBJ2-1; TRBD2 matches at 12 bases. The CDR3 has 15 residues. Trimming removed 2 bases from V and 4 bases from J; junction bases left unmatched: 0. Germline V CDR1 and CDR2: MGHRA, YSYEKL. This CDR3 reads CASSQTSGGYNEQFF. CDR3 nucleotides: TGCGCCAGCAGCCAAACTAGCGGGGGGTACAATGAGCAGTTCTTC.

This chain joins TRBV6-5 and TRBJ1-2, with 9 bases that match TRBD1. Germline CDR1 reads MNHEY; CDR2 reads SVGAGI. The CDR3 covers 13 residues. V dropped 6 bases and J dropped 4; count of bases not matched to a gene: 3. The CDR3 sequence: CASSDRGTYGYTF. In DNA form, the CDR3 reads TGTGCCAGCAGCGACAGGGGGACCTATGGCTACACCTTC.

The V and J genes are TRBV5-5 and TRBJ2-3; 9 bases fit TRBD2. CDR3 length: 17 amino acids. The V gene end was trimmed by 1 base and the J gene end by 2 bases; junction bases not matched to a gene: 8. Germline V gene data show CDR1 as SGHKS and CDR2 as YYEKEE (reference sequence). This CDR3 reads CASSLYAGGPTTDTQYF. For the CDR3, the DNA is TGTGCCAGCAGCTTGTATGCGGGAGGGCCCACCACAGATACGCAGTATTTT.

The gene calls are TRBV18 and TRBJ1-5; 12 nucleotides align to TRBD1. Germline lookup yields CDR1 KGHSH and CDR2 LQKENI. The CDR3 spans 16 residues. V lost 3 bases to trimming and J lost 5 bases; unmatched junction nucleotides: 5. CDR3 nucleotides: TGTGCCAGCTCACCCGGCGGGACAGGGGGCTATCAGCCCCAGCATTTT. Translating gives CASSPGGTGGYQPQHF.

The V gene is TRBV9, the J gene TRBJ1-3; the match to TRBD1 covers 7 bases. This CDR3 has 15 amino acids. V lost 3 bases to trimming and J lost 1 base; unmatched junction nucleotides: 4. Germline V gene data show CDR1 as SGDLS and CDR2 as YYNGEE. The CDR3 region has the DNA TGTGCCAGCAGCGGACACAGGGGATCTGGAAACACCATATATTTT. Translation gives CASSGHRGSGNTIYF.

The genes are TRBV6-6 and TRBJ2-7, with D perhaps TRBD2 (5 bases). The CDR3 covers 15 residues. V lost 0 bases and J 1 base, leaving 10 bases between the germline ends. Germline assignment: CDR1 MNHNY and CDR2 SVGAGI (reference sequence). The CDR3 loop reads CASSYSSGISYEQYF. The CDR3 coding sequence is TGTGCCAGCAGTTACTCTTCCGGGATTTCCTACGAGCAGTACTTC.

This chain joins TRBV30 and TRBJ1-2, with 9 bases matching TRBD1. The CDR3 is made up of 14 amino acids. Germline trimming cut 5 bases from V and 3 bases from J; bases unmatched to any gene: 7. CDR1 GTSNPN and CDR2 SVGIG come from the germline V gene (reference sequence). The CDR3 coding sequence is TGTGCCTGGTACCCGGGACAGGGCCACTATGGCTACACCTTC. Translating gives CAWYPGQGHYGYTF.

The chain couples TRBV5-4 to TRBJ2-1, with D possibly being TRBD2 (5 bases). The ends were cut back, 6 bases at V and 6 bases at J, with 16 bases in the middle. Germline assignment: CDR1 SGHNT and CDR2 YYREEE (reference sequence). The CDR3 is 14 residues long. Written as DNA, the CDR3 is TGTGCCAGCACCTACCGGGGATCGGGCAATGAGCAGTTCTTC. Protein: CASTYRGSGNEQFF.

V and J are TRBV23-1 and TRBJ2-7; 12 bases fit TRBD2. TRBV23-1 is marked as an open reading frame, function uncertain. V lost 3 bases to trimming and J lost 2 bases; unmatched junction nucleotides: 8. The CDR3 is 17 amino acids. The chain's CDR3 is CASSHIILAGGTYEQYF. CDR3 nucleotides: TGCGCCAGCAGTCACATAATCCTAGCGGGAGGGACCTACGAGCAGTACTTC.

The rearrangement uses TRBV7-2 and TRBJ1-3; 7 bases align to TRBD1. The CDR3 extends over 14 amino acids. V gave up 5 bases and J gave up 3 bases; unmatched junction bases: 4. CDR1 is SGHTA and CDR2 is FQGNSA in the germline V gene. The CDR3 region is CASSQDRLGNTIYF. In DNA form, the CDR3 reads TGTGCCAGCAGCCAGGACAGGCTTGGAAACACCATATATTTT.

The genes are TRBV4-2 and TRBJ2-7, with 7 bases matching TRBD1. Germline CDR1 LGHNA, CDR2 YNFKEQ. The CDR3 runs 15 residues. The V segment lost 3 bases and the J segment 1 base; nucleotides outside the gene matches: 6. CDR3 amino acids: CASSHPGQPSYEQYF. The CDR3 DNA sequence: TGTGCCAGCAGCCACCCGGGACAGCCTTCCTACGAGCAGTACTTC.